This T cell receptor (beta chain) was sequenced during a study of blood T cell repertoires in COVID-19. Study-level background: Sources were T cells, B-cell-depleted T cells, or PBMCs; the material itself was cDNA or gDNA.

Per germline, CDR1 SEHNR and CDR2 FQNEAQ (reference sequence). This CDR3 is 14 amino acids long. V lost 5 bases and J lost 4; bases outside the gene matches: 5. This clone was seen more than once but under ten times. Per the study methods: Researchers report that nucleated cell counts were estimated from reference gene primer amplification. Clones were sequenced by immunoSEQ multiplex PCR, and TCRdb holds only the in-frame ones, with some missing. For V, J and clone size, that table is used; D and trimming come from the DNA. The sample contains about 400,000 clones, around 90% of which appear only once.

The chain is built from TRBV7-9 and TRBJ1-2; 9 bases align to TRBD1. The sequence was collected from a middle-aged woman with acute COVID-19. The sample was PBMCs or T cells enriched from blood (not recorded which). CDR3 coding DNA: TGTGCCAGCAGCACCGACAGGGGGGCCTATGGCTACACCTTC. This gives the protein CASSTDRGAYGYTF.